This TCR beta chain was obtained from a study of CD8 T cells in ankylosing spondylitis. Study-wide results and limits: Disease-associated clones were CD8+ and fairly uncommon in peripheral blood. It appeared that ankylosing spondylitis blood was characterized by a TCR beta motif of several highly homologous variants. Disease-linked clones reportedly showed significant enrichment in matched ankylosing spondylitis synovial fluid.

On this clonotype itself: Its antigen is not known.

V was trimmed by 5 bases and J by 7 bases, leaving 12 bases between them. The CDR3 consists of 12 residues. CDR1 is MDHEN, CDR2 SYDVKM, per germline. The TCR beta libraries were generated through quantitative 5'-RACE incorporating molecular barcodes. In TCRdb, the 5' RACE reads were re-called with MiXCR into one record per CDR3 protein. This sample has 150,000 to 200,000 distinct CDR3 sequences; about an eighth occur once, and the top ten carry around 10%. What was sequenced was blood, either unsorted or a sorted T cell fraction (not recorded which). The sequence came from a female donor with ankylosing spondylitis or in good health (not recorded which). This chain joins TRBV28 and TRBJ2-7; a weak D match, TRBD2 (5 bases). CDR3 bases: TGTGCCAGCAGTCTCGAGTGGGAGGAGCAGTACTTC. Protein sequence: CASSLEWEEQYF.